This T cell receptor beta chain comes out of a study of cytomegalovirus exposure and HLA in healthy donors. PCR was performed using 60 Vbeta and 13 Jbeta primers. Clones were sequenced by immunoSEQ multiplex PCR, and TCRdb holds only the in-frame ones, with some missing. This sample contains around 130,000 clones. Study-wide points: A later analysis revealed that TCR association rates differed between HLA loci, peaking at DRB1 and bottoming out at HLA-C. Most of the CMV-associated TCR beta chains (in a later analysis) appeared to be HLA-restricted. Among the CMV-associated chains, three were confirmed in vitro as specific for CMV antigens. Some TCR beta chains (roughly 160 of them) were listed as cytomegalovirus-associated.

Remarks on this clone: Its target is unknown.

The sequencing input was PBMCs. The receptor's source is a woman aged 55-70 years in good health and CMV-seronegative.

CDR3 loop: CASEASGNTIYF. The DNA of the CDR3 is TGTGCCAGTGAAGCTTCTGGAAACACCATATATTTT. The chain has TRBV19 and TRBJ1-3; no firm D call. CDR1 is LNHDA and CDR2 is SQIVND in the germline V gene (reference sequence). Trimming stripped 8 bases from V and 1 base from J, with 6 bases between. There are 12 residues in the CDR3. The whole variable domain, remainder taken from reference TRBV19 and TRBJ1-3, is DGGITQSPKYLFRKEGQNVTLSCEQNLNHDAMYWYRQDPGQGLRLIYYSQIVNDFQKGDIAEGYSVSREKKESFPLTVTSAQKNPTAFYLCASEASGNTIYFGEGSWLTVV.